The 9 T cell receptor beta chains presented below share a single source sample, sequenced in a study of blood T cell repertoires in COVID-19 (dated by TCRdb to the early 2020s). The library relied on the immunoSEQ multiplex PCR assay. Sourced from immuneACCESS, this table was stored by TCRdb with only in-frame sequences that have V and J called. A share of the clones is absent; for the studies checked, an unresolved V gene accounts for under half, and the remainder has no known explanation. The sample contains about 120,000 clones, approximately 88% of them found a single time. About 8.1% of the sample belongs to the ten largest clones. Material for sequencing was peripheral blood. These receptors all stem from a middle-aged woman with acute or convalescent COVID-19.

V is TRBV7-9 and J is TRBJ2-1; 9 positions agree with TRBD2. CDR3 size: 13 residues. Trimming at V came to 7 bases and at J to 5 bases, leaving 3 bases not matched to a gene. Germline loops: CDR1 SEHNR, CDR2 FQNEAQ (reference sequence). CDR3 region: CASTPSGDNEQFF. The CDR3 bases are TGTGCCAGCACCCCTAGCGGGGACAATGAGCAGTTCTTC.

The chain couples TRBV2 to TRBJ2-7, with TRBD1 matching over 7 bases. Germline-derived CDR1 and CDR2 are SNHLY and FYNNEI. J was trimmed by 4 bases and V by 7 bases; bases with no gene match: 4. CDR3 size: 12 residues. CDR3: CASNWDRYEQYF. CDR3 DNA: TGTGCCAGCAATTGGGACAGATACGAGCAGTACTTC.

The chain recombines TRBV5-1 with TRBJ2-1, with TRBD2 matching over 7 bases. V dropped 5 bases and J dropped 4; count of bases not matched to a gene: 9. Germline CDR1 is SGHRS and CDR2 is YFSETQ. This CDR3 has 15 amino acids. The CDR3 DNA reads TGCGCCAGCAGGGAGATGGGGGGGTCGTACAATGAGCAGTTCTTC. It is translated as CASREMGGSYNEQFF.

The CDR3 DNA sequence: TGTGCCAGCAGCGTAAAGAACACTGAAGCTTTCTTT. Residues: CASSVKNTEAFF. The chain combines TRBV12-3 or TRBV12-4 with TRBJ1-1; D is uncertain. V was cut by 6 bases and J by 1 base, with 6 bases left in between. The CDR3 loop spans 12 amino acids.

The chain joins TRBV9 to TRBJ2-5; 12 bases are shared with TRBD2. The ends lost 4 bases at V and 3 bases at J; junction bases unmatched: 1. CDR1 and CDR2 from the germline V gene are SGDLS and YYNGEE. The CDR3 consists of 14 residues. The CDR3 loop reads CASSRTSGEETQYF. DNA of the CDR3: TGTGCCAGCAGCCGGACTAGCGGGGAAGAGACCCAGTACTTC.

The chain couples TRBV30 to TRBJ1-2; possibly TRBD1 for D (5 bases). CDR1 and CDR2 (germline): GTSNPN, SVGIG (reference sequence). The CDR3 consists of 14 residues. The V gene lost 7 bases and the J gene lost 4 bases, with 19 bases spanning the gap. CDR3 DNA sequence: TGTGCCTACTGGGCAGGGTGGATAAGCTATGGCTACACCTTC. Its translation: CAYWAGWISYGYTF.

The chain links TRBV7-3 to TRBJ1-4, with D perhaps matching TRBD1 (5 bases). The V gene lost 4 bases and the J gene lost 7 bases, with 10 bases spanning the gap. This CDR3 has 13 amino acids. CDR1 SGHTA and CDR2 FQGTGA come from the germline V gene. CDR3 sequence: CASSSRQGEKLFF. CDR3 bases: TGTGCCAGCAGCTCCCGGCAGGGTGAAAAACTGTTTTTT.

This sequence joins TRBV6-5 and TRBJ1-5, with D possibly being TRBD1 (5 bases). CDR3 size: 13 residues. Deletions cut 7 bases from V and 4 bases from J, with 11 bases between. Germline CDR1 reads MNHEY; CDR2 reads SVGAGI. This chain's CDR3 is CASTQGLNQPQHF. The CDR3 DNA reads TGTGCCAGCACGCAGGGATTAAATCAGCCCCAGCATTTT.

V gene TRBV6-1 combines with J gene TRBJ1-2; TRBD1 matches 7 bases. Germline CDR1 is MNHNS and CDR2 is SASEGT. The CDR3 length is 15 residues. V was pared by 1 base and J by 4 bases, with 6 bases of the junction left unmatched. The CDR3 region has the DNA TGTGCCAGCAGTGAAGGGGACAGCGGACCCTATGGCTACACCTTC. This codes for CASSEGDSGPYGYTF.